Presented here are 20 T cell receptor beta chains from one specimen sequenced in a study of shared clonotypes between healthy human individuals. Sequencing used immunoSEQ multiplex PCR; TCRdb keeps in-frame clones, though not all of them. The table lists approximately 350,000 clones, about 97% of them singletons. The material sequenced was memory CD8+ T cells sorted from blood. Subset defined: CD45RO+ cells pooled with CCR7-negative TemRA cells. Every receptor here comes from a young man in good health.

The chain joins TRBV10-1 to TRBJ2-2; 14 bases are a match to TRBD2. The ends lost 6 bases at V and 1 base at J; junction bases unmatched: 4. The CDR3 runs 17 residues. The V gene's germline CDR1 is WNHNN and CDR2 SYGVQD (reference sequence). The CDR3 nucleotides read TGCGCCAGCAGGGGGACTAGCGGGAGAAGGAACACCGGGGAGCTGTTTTTT. It codes for CASRGTSGRRNTGELFF.

The chain uses TRBV28 and TRBJ2-7; the D call may be TRBD1 or TRBD2 (5 bases each). The germline V and J ends were trimmed by 2 bases and 0 bases, with 11 bases remaining between them. The CDR3 has 15 amino acids. Germline values: CDR1 MDHEN, CDR2 SYDVKM. The CDR3 sequence is CASSLGDQSSYEQYF. The CDR3 coding sequence is TGTGCCAGCAGTTTAGGGGACCAGAGCTCCTACGAGCAGTACTTC.

This clone was seen just once. The chain uses TRBV5-1 and TRBJ2-7, with TRBD2 matching over 10 bases. Germline lookup yields CDR1 SGHRS and CDR2 YFSETQ. CDR3 length: 15 amino acids. With V trimmed by 0 bases and J by 4 bases, 4 bases remained unmatched. Written as DNA, the CDR3 is TGCGCCAGCAGCTTGGATTGGACTAGCGGTTACGAGCAGTACTTC. This encodes CASSLDWTSGYEQYF.

The chain links TRBV7-2 to TRBJ2-1; no definite D call. V was trimmed by 3 bases and J by 3 bases, leaving 9 bases between them. CDR1 and CDR2 from the germline V gene are SGHTA and FQGNSA. This CDR3 comprises 14 residues. The CDR3 DNA reads TGTGCCAGCAGCTTGCTGGGCAGCTACAATGAGCAGTTCTTC. It translates to CASSLLGSYNEQFF.

This chain connects TRBV5-1 to TRBJ2-1, with D possibly TRBD1 on 5 matching bases. The V and J ends lost 0 bases and 6 bases respectively, with 10 bases between them. Germline CDR1 is SGHRS and CDR2 is YFSETQ. This CDR3 comprises 14 residues. The CDR3 DNA is TGCGCCAGCAGCTTGGGACTTAGGGGCAATGAGCAGTTCTTC. Its translation: CASSLGLRGNEQFF.

V and J are TRBV5-1 and TRBJ2-5; 7 bases line up with TRBD2. Germline CDR1 and CDR2: SGHRS and YFSETQ. The CDR3 is 15 amino acids. Trimming took 7 bases from V and 5 from J; bases not matched to a gene: 14. CDR3 region: CASVITTSPPETQYF. The CDR3 nucleotides read TGCGCCAGCGTTATCACGACTAGCCCCCCGGAGACCCAGTACTTC.

The V gene is TRBV7-2, the J gene TRBJ2-2; D unresolved. This CDR3 comprises 15 residues. The germline V gene has CDR1 SGHTA and CDR2 FQGNSA. Trimming shortened V by 5 bases and J by 3 bases, and 13 bases separated the two germline ends. DNA for the CDR3: TGTGCCAGCAGCCAAGGAAAGATTTACACCGGGGAGCTGTTTTTT. Protein sequence: CASSQGKIYTGELFF. Full variable domain (remainder filled in from reference TRBV7-2 and TRBJ2-2): GAGVSQSPSNKVTEKGKDVELRCDPISGHTALYWYRQSLGQGLEFLIYFQGNSAPDKSGLPSDRFSAERTGGSVSTLTIQRTQQEDSAVYLCASSQGKIYTGELFFGEGSRLTVL.

The CDR3 is CAATGTGFSYEQYF. CDR3 coding DNA: TGTGCCGCCACCGGGACAGGATTCTCCTACGAGCAGTACTTC. The chain employs TRBV10-3 and TRBJ2-7; 8 nucleotides align to TRBD1. Trimming at V came to 11 bases and at J to 0 bases, leaving 9 bases not matched to a gene. Germline V gene lookup returns CDR1 ENHRY and CDR2 SYGVKD. This CDR3 contains 14 residues.

The rearrangement uses TRBV4-1 and TRBJ2-7; TRBD1 aligns across 10 bases. Germline CDR1 reads MGHRA; CDR2 reads YSYEKL. The CDR3 runs 14 residues. The J segment lost 5 bases and the V segment lost 3 bases, leaving 4 bases of the junction unmatched. CDR3 sequence: CASSQRQGANEQYF. CDR3 bases: TGCGCCAGCAGCCAGCGACAGGGGGCAAACGAGCAGTACTTC.

The chain combines TRBV5-6 with TRBJ2-5, with D unresolved. Germline assignment: CDR1 SGHDT and CDR2 YYEEEE. The V end lost 4 bases, the J end lost 1 base, and 8 bases lay between the germline ends. This CDR3 has 13 residues. The CDR3 sequence is CASSPTGQETQYF. In nucleotides, the CDR3 is TGTGCCAGCAGCCCGACTGGCCAAGAGACCCAGTACTTC.

CDR3: CAWRVGLAGSGELFF. The CDR3 nucleotides read TGTGCCTGGAGGGTTGGGCTAGCGGGATCCGGGGAGCTGTTTTTT. The chain employs TRBV30 and TRBJ2-2; the match to TRBD2 covers 9 bases. Germline V gene lookup returns CDR1 GTSNPN and CDR2 SVGIG (reference sequence). The V and J ends lost 3 bases and 6 bases, in that order; junction bases with no gene match: 8. This CDR3 spans 15 amino acids.

J is TRBJ2-5 and V is TRBV19, with 7 bases lining up with TRBD1. CDR3 length: 13 amino acids. Germline loops: CDR1 LNHDA, CDR2 SQIVND (reference sequence). Germline trimming cut 8 bases from V and 2 bases from J; bases unmatched to any gene: 5. The CDR3 DNA follows: TGTGCCAGTCGTAAGGGGGCACAAGAGACCCAGTACTTC. Protein product: CASRKGAQETQYF.

The CDR3 nucleotides read TGTGCCATCAGTTCTGGGCCAGGCGGGAAAGAGACCCAGTACTTC. This sequence encodes CAISSGPGGKETQYF. The chain has TRBV10-3 and TRBJ2-5, with D possibly matching TRBD2 (6 bases). Germline CDR1 reads ENHRY; CDR2 reads SYGVKD. The CDR3 totals 15 residues. Deletions cut 5 bases from V and 3 bases from J, with 16 bases between.

The chain couples TRBV6-5 to TRBJ2-6; D remains ambiguous. This CDR3 is built from 15 residues. The V end was cut by 4 bases, the J end by 2 bases, with 9 bases between. In germline, CDR1 is MNHEY, CDR2 SVGAGI. The CDR3 loop is CASSSLVPGANVLTF. The CDR3 nucleotides read TGTGCCAGCAGTTCTCTAGTCCCTGGGGCCAACGTCCTGACTTTC.

The chain employs TRBV7-8 and TRBJ1-3; the D is unclear. V was trimmed by 0 bases and J by 5 bases, leaving 11 bases between them. Germline lookup yields CDR1 SGHVS and CDR2 FQNEAQ. This CDR3 is 15 amino acids long. CDR3 bases: TGTGCCAGCAGCTTAGCTTCGGGGATGAGAAACACCATATATTTT. It specifies CASSLASGMRNTIYF. Drawing the rest from reference TRBV7-8 and TRBJ1-3, the complete variable domain is GAGVSQSPRYKVAKRGQDVALRCDPISGHVSLFWYQQALGQGPEFLTYFQNEAQLDKSGLPSDRFFAERPEGSVSTLKIQRTQQEDSAVYLCASSLASGMRNTIYFGEGSWLTVV.

The chain couples TRBV20-1 to TRBJ2-7; no definite D call. This CDR3 is 10 amino acids long. From germline, CDR1 is DFQATT and CDR2 SNEGSKA (reference sequence). V was pared by 0 bases and J by 7 bases, with 4 bases between. In DNA, the CDR3 is TGCAGTGCTAGAGATTGGGAGCAGTACTTC. Protein product: CSARDWEQYF.

The chain carries TRBV7-2 and TRBJ2-7, with D tentatively TRBD1 (5 bases). Trimming stripped 6 bases from V and 9 bases from J, with 9 bases between. There are 10 residues in the CDR3. In germline, CDR1 is SGHTA, CDR2 FQGNSA. CDR3 region: CASSSTVQYF. The CDR3 DNA reads as TGTGCCAGCAGTTCGACAGTGCAGTACTTC.

The genes are TRBV6-5 and TRBJ2-6; D call uncertain. Germline V gives CDR1 MNHEY, CDR2 SVGAGI. CDR3 length: 14 amino acids. V was cut by 4 bases and J by 0 bases, with 4 bases left in between. The CDR3 DNA reads as TGTGCCAGCAGTTCCGTCTCTGGGGCCAACGTCCTGACTTTC. It is translated as CASSSVSGANVLTF.

This chain joins TRBV5-1 and TRBJ2-7, with TRBD2 matching 12 bases. The CDR3 is 16 residues long. Germline CDR1 is SGHRS and CDR2 is YFSETQ. After removal of 1 base from V and 6 bases from J, the junction contained 8 bases not matched to a gene. CDR3 nucleotides: TGCGCCAGCAGCTTGTACCCTAGCGGGAGGGCCTCCGAGCAGTACTTC. Its protein is CASSLYPSGRASEQYF.

As DNA, the CDR3 is TGTGCCAGCTCAGAGAACTATAGCAATCAGCCCCAGCATTTT. Protein product: CASSENYSNQPQHF. The chain uses TRBV18 and TRBJ1-5; no reliable D call. Germline CDR1 is KGHSH and CDR2 is LQKENI. Trimming shortened V by 5 bases and J by 0 bases, and 8 bases separated the two germline ends. The CDR3 runs 14 residues.